This entry lists 25 T cell receptor beta chains sequenced from one sample in a study of blood T cell repertoires in COVID-19. Assay: immunoSEQ multiplex PCR; the TCRdb copy retains only in-frame clones and omits some. The data contain some 65,000 clones, approximately 86% of them seen just once; the ten biggest clones take up 16%. The specimen sequenced was peripheral blood. These receptors were collected from a man between 40 and 49 years old with COVID-19, enrolled during active disease.

Here the CDR3 reads CASSPRLYEQYF. In DNA, the CDR3 is TGTGCCAGCAGTCCCCGACTTTACGAGCAGTACTTC. This chain links TRBV28 with TRBJ2-7; D ambiguous. The CDR3 is made up of 12 amino acids. Trimming left V 5 bases short and J 4 bases short, with 9 bases between. Per the germline V gene, CDR1 is MDHEN and CDR2 is SYDVKM.

V is TRBV7-2 and J is TRBJ2-5, with 8 positions matching TRBD2. Germline loops: CDR1 SGHTA, CDR2 FQGNSA. CDR3 length: 18 residues. The trim removed 1 base at V and 1 base at J, leaving 11 bases unmatched. This CDR3 is CASSLGRGRGGTQETQYF. In DNA form, the CDR3 reads TGTGCCAGCAGCTTAGGCCGAGGTCGCGGGGGGACCCAAGAGACCCAGTACTTC.

The chain carries TRBV7-3 and TRBJ1-4, with a weak D call TRBD1 (5 bases). CDR1 SGHTA and CDR2 FQGTGA come from the germline V gene. Trimming pared 5 bases from V and 1 base from J, leaving 8 bases between. CDR3 length: 14 amino acids. CDR3 amino acids: CASSPGGTNEKLFF. CDR3 in DNA: TGTGCCAGCAGCCCGGGGGGAACTAATGAAAAACTGTTTTTT.

This chain joins TRBV18 and TRBJ1-4; maybe TRBD1 (5 bases). Germline-derived CDR1 and CDR2 are KGHSH and LQKENI. The V end was cut by 2 bases, the J end by 7 bases, with 11 bases between. The CDR3 runs to 14 residues. The CDR3: CASSPNRSGEKLFF. The CDR3, as DNA: TGTGCCAGCTCACCAAACAGGTCGGGTGAAAAACTGTTTTTT.

The chain combines TRBV11-3 with TRBJ1-6, with D possibly being TRBD1 (6 bases). CDR1 and CDR2 (germline): SGHNT, YENEEA. The CDR3 totals 14 residues. Trimming took 6 bases from V and 4 from J, leaving 10 bases between them. CDR3 amino acids: CASRGGAYNSPLHF. The CDR3 bases are TGTGCCAGCAGGGGGGGGGCATATAATTCACCCCTCCACTTT.

This sequence joins TRBV6-6 and TRBJ2-1, with 8 bases fitting TRBD1. The ends lost 5 bases at V and 4 bases at J; junction bases unmatched: 13. This CDR3 has 17 residues. Germline V gene data show CDR1 as MNHNY and CDR2 as SVGAGI (reference sequence). CDR3 nucleotide sequence: TGTGCCAGCAGTCCCCAGACCGGGACAGGCAATTACAATGAGCAGTTCTTC. Translating it yields CASSPQTGTGNYNEQFF.

The chain is built from TRBV19 and TRBJ2-1, with 15 bases aligning to TRBD2. V lost 7 bases, J lost 8 bases, and 6 bases stayed unmatched. The CDR3 has 15 residues. The germline CDR1 and CDR2 sequences are LNHDA and SQIVND (reference sequence). CDR3 DNA sequence: TGTGCCAGTATTAGGACTAGCGGGGGGGCCCATGAGCAGTTCTTC. Protein sequence: CASIRTSGGAHEQFF. Combining the CDR3 with reference TRBV19 and TRBJ2-1 gives the whole variable domain DGGITQSPKYLFRKEGQNVTLSCEQNLNHDAMYWYRQDPGQGLRLIYYSQIVNDFQKGDIAEGYSVSREKKESFPLTVTSAQKNPTAFYLCASIRTSGGAHEQFFGPGTRLTVL.

This clone was observed a few times. The DNA of the CDR3 is TGTGCCAGCAGCCAAGTGGGACAGGGGTGGATTTTCTTT. Its protein product is CASSQVGQGWIFF. This sequence joins TRBV3-1 (or the pseudogene TRBV3-2) and TRBJ1-1; TRBD1 agrees at 10 bases. The CDR3 sequence is 13 residues long. Germline CDR1 LGHDT, CDR2 YNNKEL (reference sequence). V shed 1 base and J 13 bases; nucleotides not matched to a gene: 6.

This clone has ten or more counts. The CDR3 protein is CASTEPGQYNSPLHF. Written as DNA, the CDR3 is TGTGCCAGCACCGAACCGGGACAGTATAATTCACCCCTCCACTTT. The chain couples TRBV2 to TRBJ1-6; 7 bases map to TRBD1. Germline V gene lookup returns CDR1 SNHLY and CDR2 FYNNEI. V lost 7 bases, J lost 4 bases, and 7 bases stayed unmatched. The CDR3 totals 15 residues.

J is TRBJ1-1 and V is TRBV2, with 7 bases lining up with TRBD1. Losses at the gene ends were 6 bases for V and 5 bases for J; bases not matched to a gene: 15. Germline values: CDR1 SNHLY, CDR2 FYNNEI. The CDR3 sequence is 16 residues long. CDR3 nucleotide sequence: TGTGCCAGCAGGAGGGAGTTGGCAGGGGGGACGACTGAAGCTTTCTTT. Translation: CASRRELAGGTTEAFF.

This chain joins TRBV28 and TRBJ1-6, with D unclear. CDR3 length: 14 amino acids. From germline, CDR1 is MDHEN and CDR2 SYDVKM. Deletions cut 6 bases from V and 9 bases from J, with 15 bases between. The CDR3 here is CASSLVEKFSPLHF. The CDR3 DNA reads as TGTGCCAGCAGCCTTGTTGAGAAGTTTTCACCCCTCCACTTT. The variable domain in full, completed from reference TRBV28 and TRBJ1-6, reads DVKVTQSSRYLVKRTGEKVFLECVQDMDHENMFWYRQDPGLGLRLIYFSYDVKMKEKGDIPEGYSVSREKKERFSLILESASTNQTSMYLCASSLVEKFSPLHFGNGTRLTVT.

The rearrangement uses TRBV7-9 and TRBJ2-3; D might be TRBD1 (6 bases). Germline CDR1 reads SEHNR; CDR2 reads FQNEAQ (reference sequence). V dropped 7 bases and J dropped 3 bases, with 20 bases sitting between them. The CDR3 totals 16 residues. The CDR3 DNA follows: TGTGCCAGCACCATCCCAGGGGCCGCCAGTACAGATACGCAGTATTTT. As protein: CASTIPGAASTDTQYF.

The chain carries TRBV4-2 and TRBJ1-2; no definite D call. V lost 0 bases and J 3 bases, leaving 8 bases between the germline ends. The CDR3 length is 14 residues. Germline values: CDR1 LGHNA, CDR2 YNFKEQ. The CDR3 here is CASSQDSQDYGYTF. DNA for the CDR3: TGTGCCAGCAGCCAAGACTCCCAGGACTATGGCTACACCTTC.

This rearrangement joins TRBV30 to TRBJ1-4, with 10 positions matching TRBD1. The CDR3 has 15 residues. Trimming at V came to 3 bases and at J to 6 bases, leaving 7 bases not matched to a gene. The germline CDR1 and CDR2 sequences are GTSNPN and SVGIG (reference sequence). In nucleotides, the CDR3 is TGTGCCTGGAGCAAGAAAGGGACAGGGGATGAAAAACTGTTTTTT. This sequence encodes CAWSKKGTGDEKLFF.

V gene TRBV6-5 combines with J gene TRBJ2-7; maybe TRBD2 (6 bases). Germline assignment: CDR1 MNHEY and CDR2 SVGAGI. This CDR3 contains 13 residues. Trimming cost V 9 bases and J 0 bases, with 12 bases left between them. CDR3 bases: TGTGCCAGACGGGACTCGTACTCCTACGAGCAGTACTTC. Amino acids: CARRDSYSYEQYF.

This clone occurred once. This sequence joins TRBV19 and TRBJ1-2; 7 bases are shared with TRBD1. V lost 6 bases to trimming and J lost 7 bases; unmatched junction nucleotides: 17. The CDR3 length is 16 residues. Germline-derived CDR1 and CDR2 are LNHDA and SQIVND (reference sequence). CDR3 amino acids: CASSVDRESALTGYTF. The CDR3 nucleotides are TGTGCCAGTAGCGTAGACAGGGAGAGTGCCTTAACTGGCTACACCTTC.

Worth noting for this clone: Other DNA sequences in this sample translate to the same CDR3. The chain joins TRBV7-9 to TRBJ2-5, with D perhaps matching TRBD2 (6 bases). CDR3 length: 14 residues. Germline assignment: CDR1 SEHNR and CDR2 FQNEAQ (reference sequence). The germline V and J ends were trimmed by 9 bases and 5 bases, with 19 bases remaining between them. The CDR3 region is CASSDGGPPETQYF. The CDR3 bases are TGTGCCAGTTCCGACGGGGGACCGCCGGAGACCCAGTACTTC.

The count of this clone is one. The rearrangement links TRBV28 to TRBJ1-1; 7 bases map to TRBD1. The CDR3 covers 17 residues. Germline V CDR1 and CDR2: MDHEN, SYDVKM. Unmatched junction bases numbered 16, after V lost 2 bases and J lost 7 bases. Written as DNA, the CDR3 is TGTGCCAGCAGTTTACGAGGGGTTATTACAGGGGCCCATGAAGCTTTCTTT. It is translated as CASSLRGVITGAHEAFF.

This chain uses TRBV4-2 with TRBJ1-2, with 8 bases identical to TRBD1. Per germline, CDR1 LGHNA and CDR2 YNFKEQ. CDR3 size: 13 residues. The V gene end was trimmed by 4 bases and the J gene end by 7 bases; junction bases not matched to a gene: 5. CDR3 bases: TGTGCCAGCAGCCCGGACAGGGATGCTGGCTACACCTTC. This gives the protein CASSPDRDAGYTF.

The V gene is TRBV7-6, the J gene TRBJ2-3; D is unresolved. This CDR3 is 14 amino acids long. CDR1 and CDR2 (germline): SGHVS, FNYEAQ. The V and J ends lost 0 bases and 5 bases respectively, with 9 bases between them. The CDR3 protein is CASSLALLEDTQYF. The CDR3 region has the DNA TGTGCCAGCAGCTTAGCGCTCCTAGAAGATACGCAGTATTTT.

The gene calls are TRBV28 and TRBJ2-1; a weak D match, TRBD1 (5 bases). V was shortened by 7 bases and J by 7 bases, with 14 bases between the two germline ends. The CDR3 extends over 13 amino acids. The germline CDR1 and CDR2 sequences are MDHEN and SYDVKM. In DNA form, the CDR3 reads TGTGCCAGCAACCTCGACAGACCTAATGAGCAGTTCTTC. Protein product: CASNLDRPNEQFF.

V usage is TRBV24-1 and J usage is TRBJ1-5; TRBD1 matches at 7 bases. J lost 3 bases, V lost 4 bases, and 5 bases had no gene match. CDR3 length equals 15 residues. Germline V gene sequence: CDR1 KGHDR, CDR2 SFDVKD. The CDR3 loop reads CATSERTGPNQPQHF. The DNA for the CDR3 is TGTGCCACCAGTGAACGGACAGGTCCCAATCAGCCCCAGCATTTT.

The CDR3 protein is CASSPRGGGIYNEQFF. The CDR3 DNA sequence: TGTGCCAGCAGCCCCCGGGGAGGGGGGATCTACAATGAGCAGTTCTTC. The V call is TRBV11-3, the J call TRBJ2-1, with D perhaps TRBD2 (7 bases). This CDR3 spans 16 amino acids. V lost 5 bases, J lost 3 bases, and 17 bases lay in between. CDR1 and CDR2 (germline): SGHNT, YENEEA.

The V gene is TRBV28, the J gene TRBJ1-3; TRBD1 agrees at 8 bases. The CDR3 sequence is 14 residues long. V gave up 6 bases and J gave up 2 bases; unmatched junction bases: 3. Germline loops: CDR1 MDHEN, CDR2 SYDVKM. CDR3 protein: CASRVQGAGNTIYF. CDR3 coding DNA: TGTGCCAGCAGGGTACAGGGGGCTGGAAACACCATATATTTT.

The chain has TRBV7-9 and TRBJ2-5; TRBD2 aligns across 16 bases. Germline-derived CDR1 and CDR2 are SEHNR and FQNEAQ (reference sequence). The CDR3 totals 16 residues. Trimming at V came to 4 bases and at J to 4 bases, leaving 3 bases not matched to a gene. For the CDR3, the DNA is TGTGCCAGCAGCTCCGGGACTAGCGGGGGGGCAGAGACCCAGTACTTC. Encoded protein: CASSSGTSGGAETQYF.